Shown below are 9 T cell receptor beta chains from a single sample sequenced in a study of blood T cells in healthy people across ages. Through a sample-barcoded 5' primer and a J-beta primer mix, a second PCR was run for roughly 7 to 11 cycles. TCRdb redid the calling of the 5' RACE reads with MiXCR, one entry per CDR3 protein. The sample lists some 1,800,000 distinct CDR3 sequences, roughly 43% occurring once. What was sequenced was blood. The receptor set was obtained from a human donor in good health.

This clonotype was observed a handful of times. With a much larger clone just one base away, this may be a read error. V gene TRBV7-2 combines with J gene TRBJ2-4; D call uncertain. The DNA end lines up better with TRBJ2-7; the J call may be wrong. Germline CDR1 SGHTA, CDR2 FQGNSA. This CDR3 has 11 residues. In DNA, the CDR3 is TGTGCCAGCAGCTCCGGTTTCGAGCAGTACTTC. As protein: CASSSGFEQYF.

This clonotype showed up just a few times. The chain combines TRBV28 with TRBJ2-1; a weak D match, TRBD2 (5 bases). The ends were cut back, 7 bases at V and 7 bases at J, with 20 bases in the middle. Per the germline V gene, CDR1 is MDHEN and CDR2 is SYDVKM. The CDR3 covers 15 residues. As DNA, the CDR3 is TGTGCCAGCACCCCCACTCCCTGGGGAGAGAATGAGCAGTTCTTC. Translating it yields CASTPTPWGENEQFF.

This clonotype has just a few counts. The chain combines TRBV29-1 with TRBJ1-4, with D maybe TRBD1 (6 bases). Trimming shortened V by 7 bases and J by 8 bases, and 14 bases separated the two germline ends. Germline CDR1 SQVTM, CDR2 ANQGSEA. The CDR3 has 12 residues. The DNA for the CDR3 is TGCAGCGCAAGGGGGGCCGAAGAAAAACTGTTTTTT. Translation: CSARGAEEKLFF.

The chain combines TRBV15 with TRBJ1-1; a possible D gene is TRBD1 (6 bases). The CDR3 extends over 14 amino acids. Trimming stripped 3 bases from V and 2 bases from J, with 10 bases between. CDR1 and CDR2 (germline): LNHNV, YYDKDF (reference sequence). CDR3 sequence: CATSSWTANTEAFF. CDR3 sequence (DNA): TGTGCCACCAGCAGTTGGACAGCAAACACTGAAGCTTTCTTT.

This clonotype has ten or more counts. CDR3 residues: CASSLNSVNTEAFF. CDR3 nucleotide sequence: TGTGCCAGCAGTTTAAATTCCGTGAACACTGAAGCTTTCTTT. The rearrangement links TRBV12-3 or TRBV12-4 to TRBJ1-1; no clear D. V lost 2 bases, J lost 0 bases, and 7 bases lay in between. This CDR3 region has 14 residues.

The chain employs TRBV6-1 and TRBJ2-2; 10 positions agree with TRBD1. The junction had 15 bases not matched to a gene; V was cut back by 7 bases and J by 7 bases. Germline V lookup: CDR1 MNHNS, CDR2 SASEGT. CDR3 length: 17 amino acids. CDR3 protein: CASKNQLWDRGIGELFF. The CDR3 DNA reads TGTGCCAGCAAAAACCAATTATGGGACAGGGGTATCGGGGAGCTGTTTTTT.

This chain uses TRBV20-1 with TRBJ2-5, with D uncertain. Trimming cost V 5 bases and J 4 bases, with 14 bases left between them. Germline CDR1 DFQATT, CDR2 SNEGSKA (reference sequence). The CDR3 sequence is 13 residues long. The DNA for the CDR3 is TGCAGTGCTTACCCTTCGCTGGGAGAGACCCAGTACTTC. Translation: CSAYPSLGETQYF.

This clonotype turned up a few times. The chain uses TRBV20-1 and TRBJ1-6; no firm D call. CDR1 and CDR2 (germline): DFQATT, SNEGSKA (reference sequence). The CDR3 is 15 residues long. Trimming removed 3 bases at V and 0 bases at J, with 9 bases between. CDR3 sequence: CSARTPSSYNSPLHF. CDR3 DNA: TGCAGTGCTAGGACACCGAGCTCCTATAATTCACCCCTCCACTTT.

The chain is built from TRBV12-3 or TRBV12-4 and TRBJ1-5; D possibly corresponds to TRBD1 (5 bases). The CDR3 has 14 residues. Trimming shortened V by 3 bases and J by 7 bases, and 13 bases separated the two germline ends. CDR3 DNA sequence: TGTGCCAGCAGTTTCTGGGTAGGGGACCAGCCCCAGCATTTT. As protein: CASSFWVGDQPQHF.